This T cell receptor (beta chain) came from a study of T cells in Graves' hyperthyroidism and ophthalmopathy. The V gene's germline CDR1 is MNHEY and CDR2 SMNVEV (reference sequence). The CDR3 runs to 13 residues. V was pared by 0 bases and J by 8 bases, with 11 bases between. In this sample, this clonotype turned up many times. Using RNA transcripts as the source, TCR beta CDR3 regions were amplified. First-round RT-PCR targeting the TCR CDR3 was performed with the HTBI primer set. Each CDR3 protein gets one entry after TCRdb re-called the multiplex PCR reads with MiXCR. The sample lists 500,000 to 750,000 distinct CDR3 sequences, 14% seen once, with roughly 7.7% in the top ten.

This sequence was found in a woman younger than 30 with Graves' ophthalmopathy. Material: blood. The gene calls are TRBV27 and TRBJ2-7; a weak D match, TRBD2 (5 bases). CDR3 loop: CASSLSGVRQQYF. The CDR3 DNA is TGTGCCAGCAGTTTATCCGGGGTACGGCAGCAGTACTTC.